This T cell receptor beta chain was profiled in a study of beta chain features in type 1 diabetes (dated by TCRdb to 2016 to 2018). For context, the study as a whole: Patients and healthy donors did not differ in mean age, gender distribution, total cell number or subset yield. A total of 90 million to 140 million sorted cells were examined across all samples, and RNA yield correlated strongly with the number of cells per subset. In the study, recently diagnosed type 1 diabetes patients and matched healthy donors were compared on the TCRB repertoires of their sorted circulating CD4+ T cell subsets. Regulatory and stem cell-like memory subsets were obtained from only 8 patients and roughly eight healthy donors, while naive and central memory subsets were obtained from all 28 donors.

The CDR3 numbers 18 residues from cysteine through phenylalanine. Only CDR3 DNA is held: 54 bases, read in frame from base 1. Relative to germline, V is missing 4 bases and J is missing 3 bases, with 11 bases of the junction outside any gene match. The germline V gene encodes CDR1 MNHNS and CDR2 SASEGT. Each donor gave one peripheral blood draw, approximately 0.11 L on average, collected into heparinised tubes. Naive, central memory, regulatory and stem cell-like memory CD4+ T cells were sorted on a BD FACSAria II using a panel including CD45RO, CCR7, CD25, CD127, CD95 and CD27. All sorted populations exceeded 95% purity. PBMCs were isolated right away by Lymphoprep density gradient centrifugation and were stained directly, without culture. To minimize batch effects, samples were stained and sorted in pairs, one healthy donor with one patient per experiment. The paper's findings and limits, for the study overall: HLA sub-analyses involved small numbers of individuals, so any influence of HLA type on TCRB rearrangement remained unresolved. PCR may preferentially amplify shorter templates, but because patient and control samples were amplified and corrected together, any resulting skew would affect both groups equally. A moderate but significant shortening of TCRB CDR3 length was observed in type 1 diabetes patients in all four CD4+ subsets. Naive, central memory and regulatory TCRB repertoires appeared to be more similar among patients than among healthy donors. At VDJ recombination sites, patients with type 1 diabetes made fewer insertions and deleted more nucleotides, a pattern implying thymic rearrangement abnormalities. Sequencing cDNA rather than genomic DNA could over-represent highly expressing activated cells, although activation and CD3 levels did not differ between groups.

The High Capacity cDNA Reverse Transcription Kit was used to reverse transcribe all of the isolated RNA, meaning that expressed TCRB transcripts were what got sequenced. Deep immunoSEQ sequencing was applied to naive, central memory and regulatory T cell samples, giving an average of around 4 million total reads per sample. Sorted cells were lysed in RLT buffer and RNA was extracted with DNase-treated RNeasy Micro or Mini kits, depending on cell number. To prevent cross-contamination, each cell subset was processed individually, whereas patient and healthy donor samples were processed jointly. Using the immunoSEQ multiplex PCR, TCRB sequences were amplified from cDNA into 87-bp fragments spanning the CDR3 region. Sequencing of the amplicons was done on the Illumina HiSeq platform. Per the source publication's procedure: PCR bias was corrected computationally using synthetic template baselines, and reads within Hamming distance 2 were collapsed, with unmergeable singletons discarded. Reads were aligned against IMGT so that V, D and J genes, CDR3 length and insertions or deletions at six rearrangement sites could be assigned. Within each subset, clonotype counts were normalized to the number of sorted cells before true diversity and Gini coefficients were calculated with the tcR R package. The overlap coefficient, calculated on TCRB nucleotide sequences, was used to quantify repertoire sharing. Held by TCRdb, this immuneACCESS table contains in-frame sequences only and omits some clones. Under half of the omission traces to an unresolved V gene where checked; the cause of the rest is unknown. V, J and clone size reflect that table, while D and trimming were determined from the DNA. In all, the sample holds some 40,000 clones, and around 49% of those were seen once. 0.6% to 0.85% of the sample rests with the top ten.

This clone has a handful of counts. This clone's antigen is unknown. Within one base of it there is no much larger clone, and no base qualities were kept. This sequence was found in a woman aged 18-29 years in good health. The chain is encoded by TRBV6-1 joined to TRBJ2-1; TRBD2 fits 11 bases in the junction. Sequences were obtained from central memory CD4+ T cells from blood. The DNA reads TGTGCCAGCAGTGCGGGGACTAGCGGCCTACCTGGCTACAATGAGCAGTTCTTC. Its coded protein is CASSAGTSGLPGYNEQFF.